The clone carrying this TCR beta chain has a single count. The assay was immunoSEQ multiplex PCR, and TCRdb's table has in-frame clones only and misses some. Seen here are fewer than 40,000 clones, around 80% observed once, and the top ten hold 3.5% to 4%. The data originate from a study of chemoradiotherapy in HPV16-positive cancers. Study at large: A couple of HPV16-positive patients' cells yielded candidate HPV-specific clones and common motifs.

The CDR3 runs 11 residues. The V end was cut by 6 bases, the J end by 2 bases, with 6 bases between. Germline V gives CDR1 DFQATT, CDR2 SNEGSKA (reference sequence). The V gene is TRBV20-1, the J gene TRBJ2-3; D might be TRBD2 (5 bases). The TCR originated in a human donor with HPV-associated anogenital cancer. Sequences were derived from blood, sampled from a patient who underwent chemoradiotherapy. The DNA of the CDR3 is TGCAGTGCCGGGGACACAGATACGCAGTATTTT. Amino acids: CSAGDTDTQYF.